Each of the 9 T cell receptor beta chains below was sequenced from the same sample in a study of T cell responses to AZD1222 COVID-19 vaccine. The protocol was immunoSEQ multiplex PCR, while the TCRdb copy is restricted to in-frame clones and leaves out a portion. Altogether 150,000 to 200,000 clones are present, roughly 93% being singletons, with the ten largest covering approximately 3.9%. The sample consisted of peripheral blood, taken on day 0 of AZD1222 vaccination. These TCRs come from an adult in good health.

This chain joins TRBV7-9 and TRBJ1-2; 7 nucleotides line up with TRBD1. Losses at the gene ends were 8 bases for V and 0 bases for J; bases not matched to a gene: 12. CDR1 is SEHNR and CDR2 is FQNEAQ in the germline V gene (reference sequence). CDR3 length equals 16 residues. Here the CDR3 DNA reads TGTGCCAGCCTCTCCCCACAGGGGCCTACTAACTATGGCTACACCTTC. Its protein product is CASLSPQGPTNYGYTF.

This chain uses TRBV19 with TRBJ1-1, with D unclear. CDR1 and CDR2 (germline): LNHDA, SQIVND (reference sequence). The CDR3 is 11 amino acids. Between the trimmed V and J ends, which lost 1 base and 8 bases, there was a span of 5 bases. The CDR3 protein is CASSIGIEAFF. CDR3 nucleotides: TGTGCCAGTAGTATAGGGATAGAAGCTTTCTTT.

This chain joins TRBV29-1 and TRBJ1-2, with 10 bases fitting TRBD1. This CDR3 has 14 residues. J was trimmed by 1 base and V by 7 bases; bases with no gene match: 6. The germline V gene has CDR1 SQVTM and CDR2 ANQGSEA. The CDR3 spells CSGTGGLVNYGYTF. The CDR3 region has the DNA TGCAGCGGGACAGGGGGGCTCGTTAACTATGGCTACACCTTC.

The chain uses TRBV5-1 and TRBJ2-7; 10 bases are a match to TRBD1. The germline V gene encodes CDR1 SGHRS and CDR2 YFSETQ. V gave up 4 bases and J gave up 4 bases; unmatched junction bases: 8. CDR3 size: 15 residues. CDR3 in DNA: TGCGCCAGCAGCAGGATGGGGACAGGGGCTTACGAGCAGTACTTC. Translating it yields CASSRMGTGAYEQYF.

This clone was counted once. The chain employs TRBV7-8 and TRBJ1-6; the D gene is possibly TRBD1 (5 bases). The germline CDR1 and CDR2 sequences are SGHVS and FQNEAQ. V lost 0 bases to trimming and J lost 3 bases, with 12 bases between them. This CDR3 region has 17 residues. CDR3: CASSLAGTAIYNSPLHF. CDR3 bases: TGTGCCAGCAGCTTAGCCGGGACTGCAATCTATAATTCACCCCTCCACTTT.

The chain carries TRBV5-1 and TRBJ2-7; 7 bases are shared with TRBD1. The CDR3 extends over 15 amino acids. Looked up from germline, CDR1 is SGHRS and CDR2 is YFSETQ. The V and J ends lost 0 bases and 4 bases, in that order; junction bases with no gene match: 7. The CDR3 reads CASSLVVGQRYEQYF. The CDR3 bases are TGCGCCAGCAGCTTGGTTGTGGGACAGAGATACGAGCAGTACTTC.

Here the CDR3 DNA reads TGTGCCGGGTCCCGGGACAGGGGCCGCACGCATAGCAATCAGCCCCAGCATTTT. Translating gives CAGSRDRGRTHSNQPQHF. This chain links TRBV6-4 with TRBJ1-5; 10 bases align to TRBD1. This CDR3 has 18 amino acids. CDR1 MRHNA and CDR2 SNTAGT come from the germline V gene. V gave up 11 bases and J gave up 0 bases; unmatched junction bases: 16.

The chain employs TRBV18 and TRBJ1-2; 9 positions match TRBD1. Germline V CDR1 and CDR2: KGHSH, LQKENI. CDR3 size: 15 residues. Trimming at V came to 3 bases and at J to 2 bases, leaving 4 bases not matched to a gene. The CDR3 coding sequence is TGTGCCAGCTCACCTCCCGGGACAGGGAACTATGGCTACACCTTC. This translates into CASSPPGTGNYGYTF.

A single count supports this clone. CDR3 loop: CASSLEHYGYTF. The DNA of the CDR3 is TGTGCCAGCAGCTTAGAGCACTATGGCTACACCTTC. The V call is TRBV7-9, the J call TRBJ1-2, with D unclear. CDR3 length: 12 amino acids. Germline CDR1 and CDR2: SEHNR and FQNEAQ (reference sequence). The V end lost 1 base, the J end lost 3 bases, and 3 bases lay between the germline ends.